This T cell receptor beta chain is drawn from a study of vaccination effects on CD4 cells after COVID-19. Study-level information: Two-dose BNT162b2 or mRNA-1273 vaccination was given to participants. Study conclusions and caveats: Relatively few convalescent patients took part in the study, which had no early post-infection timepoints.

With regard to this clone: The antigen is unknown.

Libraries were prepared by immunoSEQ multiplex PCR; TCRdb keeps only in-frame clonotypes and omits some of them. The sample holds approximately 76,000 clones, 78% seen once. The ViraFEST assay expanded antigen-specific CD4+ T cells with viral peptide pools before sequencing. Subsequent to 10 days of culture, CD4+ T cells were isolated. Nucleocapsid antibodies were negative in the vaccine recipients, who had never had SARS-CoV-2 infection. Researchers reported culturing two million PBMC in each well, adding around 10 IU/ml IL-2 and approximately 10 ug/ml peptides. Half-medium replacement with IL-2 medium occurred on days 3 and 7. This material consisted of CD4+ T cells from PBMCs cultured with SARS-CoV-2 spike peptides, taken before COVID-19 vaccination. The sequence derives from a human donor who received a COVID-19 vaccine.

CDR3 sequence reads: CASSVPSGASTDTQYF. In nucleotides, the CDR3 is TGTGCCAGTAGTGTCCCTAGCGGGGCTAGCACAGATACGCAGTATTTT. The chain joins TRBV19 to TRBJ2-3; 9 nucleotides align to TRBD2. V trimming: 5 bases; J trimming: 0 bases; junction bases outside the gene matches: 6. The CDR3 runs to 16 residues. From germline, CDR1 is LNHDA and CDR2 SQIVND (reference sequence).